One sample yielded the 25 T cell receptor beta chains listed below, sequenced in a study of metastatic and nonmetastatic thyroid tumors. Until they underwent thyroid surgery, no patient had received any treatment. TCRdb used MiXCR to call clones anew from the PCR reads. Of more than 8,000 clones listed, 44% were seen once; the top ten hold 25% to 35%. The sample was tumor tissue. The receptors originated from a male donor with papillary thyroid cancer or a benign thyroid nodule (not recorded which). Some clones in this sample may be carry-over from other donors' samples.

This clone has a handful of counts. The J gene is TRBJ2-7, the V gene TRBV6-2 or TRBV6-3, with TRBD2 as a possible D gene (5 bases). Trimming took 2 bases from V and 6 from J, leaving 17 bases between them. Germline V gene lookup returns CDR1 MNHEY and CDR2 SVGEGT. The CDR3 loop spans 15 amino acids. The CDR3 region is CASSYGPPGFGEQYF. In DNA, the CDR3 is TGTGCCAGCAGTTACGGTCCTCCGGGGTTTGGCGAGCAGTACTTC.

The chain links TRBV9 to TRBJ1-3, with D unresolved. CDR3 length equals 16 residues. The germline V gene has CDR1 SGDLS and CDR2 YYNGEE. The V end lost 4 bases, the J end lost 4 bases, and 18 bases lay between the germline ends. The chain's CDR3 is CASSTTANLGGNTIYF. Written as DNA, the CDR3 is TGTGCCAGCAGCACTACCGCGAACTTGGGCGGAAACACCATATATTTT.

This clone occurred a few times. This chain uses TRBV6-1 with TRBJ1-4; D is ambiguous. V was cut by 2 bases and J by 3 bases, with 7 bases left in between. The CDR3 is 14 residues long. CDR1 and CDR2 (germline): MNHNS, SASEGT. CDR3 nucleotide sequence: TGTGCCAGCAGTGAATCCGGGGCTAATGAAAAACTGTTTTTT. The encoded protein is CASSESGANEKLFF.

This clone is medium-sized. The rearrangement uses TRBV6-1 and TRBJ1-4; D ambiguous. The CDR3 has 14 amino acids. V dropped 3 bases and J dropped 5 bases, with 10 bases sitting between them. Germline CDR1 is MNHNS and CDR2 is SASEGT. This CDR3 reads CASSDNGENEKLFF. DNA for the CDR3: TGTGCCAGCAGTGACAACGGGGAAAATGAAAAACTGTTTTTT.

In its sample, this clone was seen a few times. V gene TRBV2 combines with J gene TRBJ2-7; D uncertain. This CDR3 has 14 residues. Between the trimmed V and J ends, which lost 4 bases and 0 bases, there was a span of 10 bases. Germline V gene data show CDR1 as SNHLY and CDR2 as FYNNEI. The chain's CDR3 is CASSVGPSSYEQYF. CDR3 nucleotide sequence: TGTGCCAGCAGTGTCGGGCCTTCCTCCTACGAGCAGTACTTC.

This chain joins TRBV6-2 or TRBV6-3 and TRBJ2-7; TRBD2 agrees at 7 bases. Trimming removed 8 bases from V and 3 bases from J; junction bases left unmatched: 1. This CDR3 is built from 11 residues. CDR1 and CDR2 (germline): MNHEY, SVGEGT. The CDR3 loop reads CASGDYYEQYF. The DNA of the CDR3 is TGTGCCAGCGGGGACTACTACGAGCAGTACTTC.

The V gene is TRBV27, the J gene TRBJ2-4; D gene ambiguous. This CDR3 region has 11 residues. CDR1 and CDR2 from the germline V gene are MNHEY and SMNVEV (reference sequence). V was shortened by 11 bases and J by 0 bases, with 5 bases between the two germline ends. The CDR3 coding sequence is TGTGCCTCCGGAGCCAAAAACATTCAGTACTTC. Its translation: CASGAKNIQYF.

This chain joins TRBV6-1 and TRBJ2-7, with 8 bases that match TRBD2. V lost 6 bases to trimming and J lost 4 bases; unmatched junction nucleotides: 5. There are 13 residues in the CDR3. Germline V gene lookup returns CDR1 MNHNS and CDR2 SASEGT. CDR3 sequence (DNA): TGTGCCAGCAGCGAGCGGGAGACATACGAGCAGTACTTC. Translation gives CASSERETYEQYF.

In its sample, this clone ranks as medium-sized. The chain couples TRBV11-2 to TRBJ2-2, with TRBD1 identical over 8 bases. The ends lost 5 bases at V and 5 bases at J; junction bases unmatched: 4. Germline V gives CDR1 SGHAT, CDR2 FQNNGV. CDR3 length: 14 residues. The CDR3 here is CASSARTGTGELFF. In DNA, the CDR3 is TGTGCCAGCAGCGCAAGGACAGGGACCGGGGAGCTGTTTTTT. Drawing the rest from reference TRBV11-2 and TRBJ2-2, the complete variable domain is EAGVAQSPRYKIIEKRQSVAFWCNPISGHATLYWYQQILGQGPKLLIQFQNNGVVDDSQLPKDRFSAERLKGVDSTLKIQPAKLEDSAVYLCASSARTGTGELFFGEGSRLTVL.

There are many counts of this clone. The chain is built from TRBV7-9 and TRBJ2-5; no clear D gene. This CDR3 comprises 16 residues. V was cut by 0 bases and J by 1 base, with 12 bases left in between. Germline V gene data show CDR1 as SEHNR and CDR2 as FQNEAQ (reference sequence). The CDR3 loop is CASSLAGTARQETQYF. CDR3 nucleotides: TGTGCCAGCAGCTTAGCGGGCACAGCTCGCCAAGAGACCCAGTACTTC.

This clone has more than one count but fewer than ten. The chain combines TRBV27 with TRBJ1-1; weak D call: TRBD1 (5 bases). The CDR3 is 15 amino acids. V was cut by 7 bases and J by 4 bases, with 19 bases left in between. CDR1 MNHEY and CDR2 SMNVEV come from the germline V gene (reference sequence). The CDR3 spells CASTRSLRGSTEAFF. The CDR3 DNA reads TGTGCCAGCACTCGTTCCCTTCGGGGCAGCACTGAAGCTTTCTTT.

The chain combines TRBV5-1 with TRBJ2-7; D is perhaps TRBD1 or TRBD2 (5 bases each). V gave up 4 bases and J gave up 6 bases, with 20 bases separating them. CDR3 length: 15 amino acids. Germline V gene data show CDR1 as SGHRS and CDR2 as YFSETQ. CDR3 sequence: CASSRPSGTSGEQYF. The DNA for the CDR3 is TGCGCCAGCAGCCGACCCTCCGGGACCTCTGGCGAGCAGTACTTC.

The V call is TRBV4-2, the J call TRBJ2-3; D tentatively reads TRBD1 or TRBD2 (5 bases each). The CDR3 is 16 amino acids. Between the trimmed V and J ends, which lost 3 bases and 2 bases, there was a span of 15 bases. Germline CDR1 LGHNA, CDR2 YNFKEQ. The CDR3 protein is CASSHAAGTDTDTQYF. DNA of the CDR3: TGTGCCAGCAGCCACGCAGCCGGGACCGACACAGATACGCAGTATTTT.

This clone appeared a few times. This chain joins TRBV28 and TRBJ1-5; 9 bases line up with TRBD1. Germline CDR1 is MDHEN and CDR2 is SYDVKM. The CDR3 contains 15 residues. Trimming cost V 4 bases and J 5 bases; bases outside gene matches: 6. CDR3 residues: CASSSSGTGYQPQHF. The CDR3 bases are TGTGCCAGCAGTTCGTCCGGGACAGGGTATCAGCCCCAGCATTTT.

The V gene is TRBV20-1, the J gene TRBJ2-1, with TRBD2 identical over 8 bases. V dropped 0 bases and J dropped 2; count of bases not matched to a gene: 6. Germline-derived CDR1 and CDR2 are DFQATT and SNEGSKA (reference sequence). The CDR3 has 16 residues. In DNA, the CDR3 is TGCAGTGCTAGAGATGGGAGCGGGAGACCCTACAATGAGCAGTTCTTC. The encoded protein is CSARDGSGRPYNEQFF.

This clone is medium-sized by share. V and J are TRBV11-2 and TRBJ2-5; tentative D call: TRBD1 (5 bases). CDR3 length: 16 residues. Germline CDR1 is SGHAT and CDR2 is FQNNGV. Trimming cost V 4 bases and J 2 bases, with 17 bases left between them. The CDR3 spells CASSSNGQGRQETQYF. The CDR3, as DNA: TGTGCCAGCAGCTCAAACGGGCAGGGTCGGCAAGAGACCCAGTACTTC.

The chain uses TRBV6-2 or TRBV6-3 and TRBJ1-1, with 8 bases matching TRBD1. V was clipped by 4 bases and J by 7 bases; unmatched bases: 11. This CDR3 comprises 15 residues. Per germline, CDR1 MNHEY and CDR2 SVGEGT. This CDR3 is CASSSSGTGNFEAFF. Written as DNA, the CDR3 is TGTGCCAGCAGTTCCTCAGGGACAGGCAATTTTGAAGCTTTCTTT.

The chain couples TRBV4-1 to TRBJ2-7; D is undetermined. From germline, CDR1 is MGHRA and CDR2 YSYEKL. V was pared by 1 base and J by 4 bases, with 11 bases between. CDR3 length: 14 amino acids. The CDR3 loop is CASSQVIVGYEQYF. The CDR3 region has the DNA TGCGCCAGCAGCCAAGTTATTGTAGGTTACGAGCAGTACTTC.

CDR3 in DNA: TGTGCCAGCAGTTACTCGATTGCGGGAATTAACTACGAGCAGTACTTC. Its translation: CASSYSIAGINYEQYF. V is TRBV6-2 or TRBV6-3 and J is TRBJ2-7; tentative D call: TRBD2 (6 bases). Deletions cut 0 bases from V and 3 bases from J, with 15 bases between. Germline lookup yields CDR1 MNHEY and CDR2 SVGEGT. The CDR3 consists of 16 residues.

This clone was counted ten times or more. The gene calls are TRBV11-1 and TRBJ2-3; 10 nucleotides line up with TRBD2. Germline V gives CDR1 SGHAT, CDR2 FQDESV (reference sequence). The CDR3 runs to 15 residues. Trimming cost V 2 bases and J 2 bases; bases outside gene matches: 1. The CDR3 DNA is TGTGCCAGCAGCTTAAGCGGGGGGGCCACAGATACGCAGTATTTT. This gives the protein CASSLSGGATDTQYF.

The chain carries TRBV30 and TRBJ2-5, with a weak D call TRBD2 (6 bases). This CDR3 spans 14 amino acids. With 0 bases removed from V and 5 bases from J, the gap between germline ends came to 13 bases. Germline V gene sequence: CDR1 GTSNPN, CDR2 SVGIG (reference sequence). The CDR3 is CAWSVLGGGETQYF. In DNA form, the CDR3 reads TGTGCCTGGAGTGTACTTGGGGGAGGCGAGACCCAGTACTTC.

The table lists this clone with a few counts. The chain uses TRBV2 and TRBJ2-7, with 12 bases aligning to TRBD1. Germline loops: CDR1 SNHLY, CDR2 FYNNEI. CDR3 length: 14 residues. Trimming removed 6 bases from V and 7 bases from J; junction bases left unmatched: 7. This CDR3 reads CASRGGQGAREQYF. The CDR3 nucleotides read TGTGCCAGCAGAGGGGGACAGGGGGCGAGAGAGCAGTACTTC.

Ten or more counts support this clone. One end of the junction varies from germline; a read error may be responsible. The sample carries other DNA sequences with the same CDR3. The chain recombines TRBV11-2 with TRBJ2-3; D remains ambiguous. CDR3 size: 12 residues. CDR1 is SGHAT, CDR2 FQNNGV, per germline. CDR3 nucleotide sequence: TGTGCCAGCAGCTACGCCACAGATACGCAGTATTTC. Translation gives CASSYATDTQYF.

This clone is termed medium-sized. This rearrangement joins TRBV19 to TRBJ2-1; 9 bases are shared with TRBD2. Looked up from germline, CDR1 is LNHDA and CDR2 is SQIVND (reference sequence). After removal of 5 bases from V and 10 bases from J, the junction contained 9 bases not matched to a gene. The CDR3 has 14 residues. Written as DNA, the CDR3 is TGTGCCAGTAGTTTTGAGACTAGCGGTTACGAGCAGTTCTTC. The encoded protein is CASSFETSGYEQFF. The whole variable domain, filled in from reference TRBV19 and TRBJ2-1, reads DGGITQSPKYLFRKEGQNVTLSCEQNLNHDAMYWYRQDPGQGLRLIYYSQIVNDFQKGDIAEGYSVSREKKESFPLTVTSAQKNPTAFYLCASSFETSGYEQFFGPGTRLTVL.

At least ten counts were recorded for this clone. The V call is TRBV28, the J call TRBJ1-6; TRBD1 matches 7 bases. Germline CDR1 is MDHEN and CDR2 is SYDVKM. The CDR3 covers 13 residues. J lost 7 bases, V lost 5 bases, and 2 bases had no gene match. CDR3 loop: CASSLTGNSPLHF. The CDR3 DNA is TGTGCCAGCAGTCTGACAGGGAATTCACCCCTCCACTTT.